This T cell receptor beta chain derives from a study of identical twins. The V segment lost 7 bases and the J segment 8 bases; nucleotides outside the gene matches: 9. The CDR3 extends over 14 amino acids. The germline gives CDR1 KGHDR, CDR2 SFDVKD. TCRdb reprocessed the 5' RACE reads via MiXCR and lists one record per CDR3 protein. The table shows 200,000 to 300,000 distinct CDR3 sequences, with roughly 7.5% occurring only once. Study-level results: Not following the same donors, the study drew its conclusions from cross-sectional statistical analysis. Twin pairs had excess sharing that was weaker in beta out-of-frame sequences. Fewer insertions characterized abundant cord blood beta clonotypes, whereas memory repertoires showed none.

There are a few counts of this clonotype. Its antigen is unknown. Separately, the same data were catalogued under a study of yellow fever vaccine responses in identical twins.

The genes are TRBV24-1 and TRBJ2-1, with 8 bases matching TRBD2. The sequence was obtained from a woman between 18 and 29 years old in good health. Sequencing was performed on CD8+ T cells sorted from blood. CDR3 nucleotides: TGTGCCACCAGAGGGACTAGAGTAGTGGATGAGCAGTTCTTC. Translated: CATRGTRVVDEQFF.